This TCR beta chain is from a study of T cell responses to AZD1222 COVID-19 vaccine. Germline V CDR1 and CDR2: MDHEN, SYDVKM. V was clipped by 6 bases and J by 4 bases; unmatched bases: 6. This CDR3 has 17 amino acids. General study points: Regions 160-218 and 743-854 held dominance among vaccine-associated CD4 TCRs, which spanned spike. Sampled repertoires all dated from after the peak T cell response.

Of note for this clone: What it binds is not known.

Sequenced by immunoSEQ multiplex PCR; TCRdb stores in-frame clones only, minus some. The sample holds about 110,000 clones, more than 70% seen once. This chain joins TRBV28 and TRBJ2-2; 15 bases fit TRBD2. The specimen comprised peripheral blood, sampled on day 0 of MenACWY control vaccination. The receptor's source is an adult in good health. CDR3 DNA sequence: TGTGCCAGCAGAGCCGGACTAGCGGGGGGGCGCACCGGGGAGCTGTTTTTT. Translated, it gives CASRAGLAGGRTGELFF.